This record covers a single TCR beta chain. Study processing details: The assay estimated nucleated cells by amplifying reference gene primers. Assay used: immunoSEQ multiplex PCR; TCRdb lists only in-frame clones, some missing. The DNA was the basis for D and trimming; V, J and clone size are from that table. Of 45,000 to 55,000 clones in the sample, around 90% are singletons; the top ten hold approximately 8%. This CDR3 is 13 amino acids long. CDR1 and CDR2 (germline): SQVTM, ANQGSEA. V shed 5 bases and J 6 bases; nucleotides not matched to a gene: 5. These data are taken from a study of blood T cell repertoires in COVID-19. Study-wide background: Samples of COVID-19 (acute and convalescent) were obtained from the United States, Italy and Spain. PBMCs, B-cell-depleted T cells, or T cells were the source of the cDNA or gDNA that made up the material.

The TCR was taken from a man between 45 and 60 years old with active COVID-19. Sequenced sample: peripheral blood. The chain is built from TRBV29-1 and TRBJ1-3; 9 bases are a match to TRBD1. As DNA, the CDR3 is TGCAGCGTTCCGGGACAGGGAGCAAACACCATATATTTT. Residues: CSVPGQGANTIYF.